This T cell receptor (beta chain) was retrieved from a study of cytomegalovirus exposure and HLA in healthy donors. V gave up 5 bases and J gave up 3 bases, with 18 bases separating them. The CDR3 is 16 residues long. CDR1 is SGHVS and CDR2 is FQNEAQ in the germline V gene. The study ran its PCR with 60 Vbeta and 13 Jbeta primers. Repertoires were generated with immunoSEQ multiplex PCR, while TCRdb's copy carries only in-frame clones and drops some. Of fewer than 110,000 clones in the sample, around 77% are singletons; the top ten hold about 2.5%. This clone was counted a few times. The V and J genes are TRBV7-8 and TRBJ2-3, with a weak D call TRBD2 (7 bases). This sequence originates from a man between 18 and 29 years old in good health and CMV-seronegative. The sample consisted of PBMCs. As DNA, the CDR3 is TGTGCCAGCAGCCCCCGGACGGGGGGCACGACAGATACGCAGTATTTT. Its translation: CASSPRTGGTTDTQYF.